This T cell receptor (beta chain) was captured in a study of blood T cell repertoires in COVID-19. The authors' processing: It was from reference gene primer amplification that nucleated cell counts were estimated. Clones were read by immunoSEQ multiplex PCR, and TCRdb kept only the in-frame ones, dropping some. V and J calls and clone size are given by that table; D and trimming were obtained from the DNA. Of approximately 100,000 clones listed, approximately 81% are singletons. The specimen was peripheral blood. This sequence was found in an older woman with active or convalescent COVID-19.

The CDR3 protein is CASRVEADTQYF. In DNA, the CDR3 is TGTGCCAGCAGGGTAGAAGCAGATACGCAGTATTTT. The chain has TRBV2 and TRBJ2-3; D gene uncertain. The length of the CDR3 is 12 residues. V gave up 6 bases and J gave up 4 bases, with 8 bases separating them. Germline CDR1 SNHLY, CDR2 FYNNEI.